Following are 13 T cell receptor beta chains from one sample sequenced in a study of cytomegalovirus exposure and HLA in healthy donors. Libraries were prepared by immunoSEQ multiplex PCR; TCRdb keeps only in-frame clonotypes and omits some of them. This sample has more than 100,000 clones, with roughly 86% found just once. The specimen sequenced was PBMCs. Source of these receptors: a man under 40 in good health and CMV-seronegative.

The chain couples TRBV10-3 to TRBJ2-7; D possibly corresponds to TRBD2 (6 bases). The CDR3 runs to 14 residues. Germline V gives CDR1 ENHRY, CDR2 SYGVKD. V was trimmed by 10 bases and J by 4 bases, leaving 20 bases between them. The CDR3 here is CATQARQAGYEQYF. The DNA for the CDR3 is TGTGCCACACAGGCTCGGCAGGCGGGATACGAGCAGTACTTC.

The chain combines TRBV29-1 with TRBJ1-5, with D possibly being TRBD1 (6 bases). V lost 0 bases to trimming and J lost 9 bases, with 18 bases between them. The CDR3 is made up of 15 amino acids. Germline V gene sequence: CDR1 SQVTM, CDR2 ANQGSEA. The CDR3 is CSVEEGQGLGRPQHF. CDR3 nucleotides: TGCAGCGTTGAAGAAGGCCAGGGGTTGGGTCGGCCCCAGCATTTT. Full variable domain (rest looked up from reference TRBV29-1 and TRBJ1-5): SAVISQKPSRDICQRGTSLTIQCQVDSQVTMMFWYRQQPGQSLTLIATANQGSEATYESGFVIDKFPISRPNLTFSTLTVSNMSPEDSSIYLCSVEEGQGLGRPQHFGDGTRLSIL.

This clone was seen only once. V usage is TRBV28 and J usage is TRBJ1-1, with 10 bases identical to TRBD1. The trim removed 3 bases at V and 3 bases at J, leaving 4 bases unmatched. Germline CDR1 MDHEN, CDR2 SYDVKM. This CDR3 has 15 residues. DNA of the CDR3: TGTGCCAGCAGTTTCTCCGACAGGGGGCACACTGAAGCTTTCTTT. Its translation is CASSFSDRGHTEAFF.

The chain carries TRBV19 and TRBJ2-3; D gene uncertain. V shed 7 bases and J shed 2 bases, with 16 bases lying between them. Germline CDR1 and CDR2: LNHDA and SQIVND (reference sequence). The CDR3 covers 15 residues. The CDR3 DNA follows: TGTGCCAGTACCACGTCCGGTCTTAACACAGATACGCAGTATTTT. This encodes CASTTSGLNTDTQYF.

This rearrangement joins TRBV14 to TRBJ1-6; no firm D call. The V gene's germline CDR1 is SGHDN and CDR2 FVKESK. The CDR3 is 12 residues long. With 4 bases removed from V and 7 bases from J, the gap between germline ends came to 5 bases. CDR3 in DNA: TGTGCCAGCAGCCGAGGCAATTCACCCCTCCACTTT. This codes for CASSRGNSPLHF.

This sequence joins TRBV7-9 and TRBJ2-1, with TRBD2 matching 8 bases. Losses at the gene ends were 5 bases for V and 9 bases for J; bases not matched to a gene: 6. CDR3 size: 13 residues. Germline CDR1 is SEHNR and CDR2 is FQNEAQ (reference sequence). The CDR3 spells CASSEGLVGEQFF. CDR3 in DNA: TGTGCCAGCAGCGAGGGACTAGTGGGTGAGCAGTTCTTC.

The V and J genes are TRBV5-1 and TRBJ2-3, with TRBD1 matching 10 bases. The CDR3 is 13 residues long. Germline V gene sequence: CDR1 SGHRS, CDR2 YFSETQ. The junction had 2 bases not matched to a gene; V was cut back by 4 bases and J by 6 bases. The CDR3 sequence: CASSGGQGDTQYF. CDR3 bases: TGCGCCAGCAGCGGGGGACAGGGGGATACGCAGTATTTT. Variable domain in full (rest from reference TRBV5-1 and TRBJ2-3): KAGVTQTPRYLIKTRGQQVTLSCSPISGHRSVSWYQQTPGQGLQFLFEYFSETQRNKGNFPGRFSGRQFSNSRSEMNVSTLELGDSALYLCASSGGQGDTQYFGPGTRLTVL.

The chain couples TRBV28 to TRBJ2-6, with D tentatively TRBD1 (5 bases). Germline V CDR1 and CDR2: MDHEN, SYDVKM. The V end lost 6 bases, the J end lost 2 bases, and 23 bases lay between the germline ends. CDR3 length equals 19 residues. The CDR3 is CASSRPIQALNAGANVLTF. The CDR3, as DNA: TGTGCCAGCAGCCGCCCGATACAGGCCTTAAACGCTGGGGCCAACGTCCTGACTTTC. Full variable domain (rest looked up from reference TRBV28 and TRBJ2-6): DVKVTQSSRYLVKRTGEKVFLECVQDMDHENMFWYRQDPGLGLRLIYFSYDVKMKEKGDIPEGYSVSREKKERFSLILESASTNQTSMYLCASSRPIQALNAGANVLTFGAGSRLTVL.

V usage is TRBV12-5 and J usage is TRBJ2-5, with a possible D match to TRBD1 (6 bases). V was trimmed by 6 bases and J by 2 bases, leaving 13 bases between them. This CDR3 region has 14 residues. Per the germline V gene, CDR1 is LGHNT and CDR2 is FRNRAP. The chain's CDR3 is CASGSWDNQETQYF. The DNA of the CDR3 is TGTGCTAGTGGCTCCTGGGACAATCAAGAGACCCAGTACTTC.

The V gene is TRBV6-6, the J gene TRBJ2-7; 14 bases map to TRBD2. The V gene's germline CDR1 is MNHNY and CDR2 SVGAGI (reference sequence). The CDR3 extends over 14 amino acids. V lost 5 bases and J lost 12; bases outside the gene matches: 9. This CDR3 reads CASSEGLAGAVRYF. CDR3 sequence (DNA): TGTGCCAGCAGTGAGGGACTAGCGGGAGCCGTTCGGTACTTC.

The chain couples TRBV6-1 to TRBJ1-2; a possible D gene is TRBD1 (6 bases). Per the germline V gene, CDR1 is MNHNS and CDR2 is SASEGT. V lost 2 bases and J lost 4, with 23 bases in between. This CDR3 region has 18 residues. The CDR3 loop is CASSEPALQGRVSYGYTF. CDR3 bases: TGTGCCAGCAGTGAACCGGCCTTACAGGGTCGAGTCAGCTATGGCTACACCTTC.

The rearrangement uses TRBV7-9 and TRBJ2-6; maybe TRBD2 (5 bases). Germline CDR1 and CDR2: SEHNR and FQNEAQ (reference sequence). Trimming pared 4 bases from V and 3 bases from J, leaving 13 bases between. The CDR3 extends over 16 amino acids. Here the CDR3 reads CASSSQGGLGANVLTF. The CDR3 DNA follows: TGTGCCAGCAGCTCCCAAGGCGGGCTTGGGGCCAACGTCCTGACTTTC. Full variable domain (missing parts from reference TRBV7-9 and TRBJ2-6): DTGVSQNPRHKITKRGQNVTFRCDPISEHNRLYWYRQTLGQGPEFLTYFQNEAQLEKSRLLSDRFSAERPKGSFSTLEIQRTEQGDSAMYLCASSSQGGLGANVLTFGAGSRLTVL.

V is TRBV2 and J is TRBJ2-5, with 13 bases identical to TRBD2. This CDR3 has 15 residues. J was trimmed by 4 bases and V by 4 bases; bases with no gene match: 3. In germline, CDR1 is SNHLY, CDR2 FYNNEI. For the CDR3, the DNA is TGTGCCAGCAGTGGGACTAGCGGGAGTACAGAGACCCAGTACTTC. It specifies CASSGTSGSTETQYF. The whole variable domain, filled in from reference TRBV2 and TRBJ2-5, reads EPEVTQTPSHQVTQMGQEVILRCVPISNHLYFYWYRQILGQKVEFLVSFYNNEISEKSEIFDDQFSVERPDGSNFTLKIRSTKLEDSAMYFCASSGTSGSTETQYFGPGTRLLVL.